This T cell receptor (beta chain) was captured in a study of T cells in Graves' hyperthyroidism and ophthalmopathy. Study outcomes and limitations: Onset of ophthalmopathy came a median roughly 6.5 months after the model predicted it. The majority of expanded thyroid clonotypes above 0.001 also appeared in blood.

Exclusion of patients followed from uncontrolled infection, other autoimmune disease, pregnancy or lactation. A remark on this clonotype: Its antigen is still unknown.

From RNA transcripts, TCR beta CDR3 regions were amplified. During a first-round RT-PCR of the TCR CDR3, the HTBI primer set was used. Via MiXCR, TCRdb re-called the multiplex PCR reads, giving one row per CDR3 protein. Seen here are about 640,000 distinct CDR3 sequences, around 20% observed once, and the top ten hold about 34%. The receptor was isolated from a man younger than 45 with Graves' ophthalmopathy. The sample taken for sequencing was blood.

The CDR3 sequence is CASSEGYGHNQPQHF. CDR3 bases: TGTGCCAGCAGTGAAGGGTACGGACACAATCAGCCCCAGCATTTT. This sequence joins TRBV6-1 and TRBJ1-5; TRBD1 might be the D (5 bases). Trimming took off 1 base at V and 3 bases at J, with 10 bases between the two ends. This CDR3 is built from 15 residues. Germline V CDR1 and CDR2: MNHNS, SASEGT.